This T cell receptor beta chain was profiled in a study of CD8 T cells in Susac syndrome. The CDR3 covers 15 residues. The V end lost 6 bases, the J end lost 6 bases, and 18 bases lay between the germline ends. The germline V gene has CDR1 MNHEY and CDR2 SMNVEV (reference sequence). The CD8+ and CD4+ T cells were negatively isolated, with the TEMRA cells enriched by FACS. Reverse transcription used roughly 0.45 to 1 ug RNA and random hexamers. A multiplex approach, immunoSEQ multiplex PCR, amplified TCR beta CDR3 across 54 Vbeta and 13 Jbeta. TCRdb analysed the immunoSEQ multiplex PCR reads with MiXCR anew, one entry per CDR3 protein. This sample has a few hundred thousand distinct CDR3 sequences, with nearly 97% found just once.

This clonotype was obtained from a human donor with multiple sclerosis. The chain has TRBV27 and TRBJ2-1, with D possibly matching TRBD1 (5 bases). Sequenced material: CD4+ T cells from PBMCs. The CDR3 loop reads CASSRRTRGFNEQFF. CDR3 in DNA: TGTGCCAGCAGCCGAAGGACAAGGGGTTTCAATGAGCAGTTCTTC.